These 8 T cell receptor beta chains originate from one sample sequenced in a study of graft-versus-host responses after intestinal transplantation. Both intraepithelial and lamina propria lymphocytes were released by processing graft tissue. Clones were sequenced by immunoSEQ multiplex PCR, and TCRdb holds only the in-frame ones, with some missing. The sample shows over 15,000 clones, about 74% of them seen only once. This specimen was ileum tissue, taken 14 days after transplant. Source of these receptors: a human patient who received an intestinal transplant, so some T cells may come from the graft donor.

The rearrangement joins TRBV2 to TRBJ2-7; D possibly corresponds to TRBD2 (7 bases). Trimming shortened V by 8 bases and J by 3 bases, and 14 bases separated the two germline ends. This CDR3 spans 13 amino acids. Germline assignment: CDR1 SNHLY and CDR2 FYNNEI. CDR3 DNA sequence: TGTGCCAGCGGGTGGGGGGGCAGCTACGAGCAGTACTTC. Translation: CASGWGGSYEQYF.

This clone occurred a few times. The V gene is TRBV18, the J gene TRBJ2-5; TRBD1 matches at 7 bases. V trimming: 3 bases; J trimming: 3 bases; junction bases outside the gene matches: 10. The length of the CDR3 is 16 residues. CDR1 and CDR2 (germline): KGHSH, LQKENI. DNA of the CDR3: TGTGCCAGCTCACCTTACTTACAGGGGAAGGAAGAGACCCAGTACTTC. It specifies CASSPYLQGKEETQYF.

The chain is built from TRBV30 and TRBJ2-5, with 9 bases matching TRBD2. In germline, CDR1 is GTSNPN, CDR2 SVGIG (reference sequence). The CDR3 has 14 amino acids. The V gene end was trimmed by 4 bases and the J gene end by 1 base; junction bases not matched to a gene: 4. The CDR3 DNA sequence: TGTGCCTGGATTAGCGGGGGCTCCCAAGAGACCCAGTACTTC. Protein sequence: CAWISGGSQETQYF. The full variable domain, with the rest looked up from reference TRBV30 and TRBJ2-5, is SQTIHQWPATLVQPVGSPLSLECTVEGTSNPNLYWYRQAAGRGLQLLFYSVGIGQISSEVPQNLSASRPQDRQFILSSKKLLLSDSGFYLCAWISGGSQETQYFGPGTRLLVL.

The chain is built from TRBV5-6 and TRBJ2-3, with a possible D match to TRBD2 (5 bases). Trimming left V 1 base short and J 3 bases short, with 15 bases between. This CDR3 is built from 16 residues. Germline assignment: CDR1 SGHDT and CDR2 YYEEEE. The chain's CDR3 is CASSLYVARPTDTQYF. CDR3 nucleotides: TGTGCCAGCAGCTTGTACGTAGCGAGGCCGACAGATACGCAGTATTTT.

This CDR3 reads CASSHGTGGYEQYF. The CDR3, as DNA: TGTGCCAGCAGCCACGGGACAGGGGGCTACGAGCAGTACTTC. The chain recombines TRBV27 with TRBJ2-7; 11 bases are a match to TRBD1. This CDR3 is 14 amino acids long. V shed 6 bases, J shed 3 bases, and the junction held 4 bases outside the gene matches. Germline V CDR1 and CDR2: MNHEY, SMNVEV (reference sequence).

The CDR3 DNA sequence: TGTGCCAGTGCCCCGTTGGCCTGGAACACTGAAGCTTTCTTT. Amino acids: CASAPLAWNTEAFF. The chain recombines TRBV19 with TRBJ1-1; no clear D. V lost 8 bases and J lost 1, with 14 bases in between. The CDR3 covers 14 residues. Germline CDR1 LNHDA, CDR2 SQIVND (reference sequence).

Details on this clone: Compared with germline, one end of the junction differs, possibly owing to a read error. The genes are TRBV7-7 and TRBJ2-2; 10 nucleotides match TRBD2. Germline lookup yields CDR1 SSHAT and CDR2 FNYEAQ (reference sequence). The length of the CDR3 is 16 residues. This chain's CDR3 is CASSFSSGRYTGELFF. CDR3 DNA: TGTGCTAGCAGCTTTTCTAGCGGGAGATACACCGGGGAGCTGTTTTTT. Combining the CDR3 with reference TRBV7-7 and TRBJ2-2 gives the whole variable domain GAGVSQSPRYKVTKRGQDVTLRCDPISSHATLYWYQQALGQGPEFLTYFNYEAQPDKSGLPSDRFSAERPEGSISTLTIQRTEQRDSAMYRCASSFSSGRYTGELFFGEGSRLTVL.

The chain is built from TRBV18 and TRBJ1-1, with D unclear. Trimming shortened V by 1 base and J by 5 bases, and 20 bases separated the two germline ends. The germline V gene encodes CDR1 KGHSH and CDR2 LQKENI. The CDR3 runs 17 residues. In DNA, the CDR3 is TGTGCCAGCTCACCACTGATCGCCCATTCCTCGAGAACTGAAGCTTTCTTT. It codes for CASSPLIAHSSRTEAFF.